This passage covers 17 T cell receptor beta chains from one sample sequenced in a study of metastatic and nonmetastatic thyroid tumors. Ahead of thyroid surgery, no patient had received treatment of any kind. TCRdb re-clonotyped the PCR reads through MiXCR. The profile covers 70,000 or so clones, with 14% appearing a single time and 5% to 8% taken by the ten largest. The sequencing input was blood. Source of these receptors: a male donor with papillary thyroid cancer or a benign thyroid nodule (not recorded which). Some clones in this sample may be carry-over from other donors' samples.

The chain joins TRBV11-3 to TRBJ2-1, with D perhaps matching TRBD2 (5 bases). The CDR3 spans 13 residues. The V end lost 7 bases, the J end lost 7 bases, and 14 bases lay between the germline ends. The germline gives CDR1 SGHNT, CDR2 YENEEA. The CDR3 spells CASIPRGKNEQFF. For the CDR3, the DNA is TGTGCCAGCATCCCTCGAGGGAAGAATGAGCAGTTCTTC.

J is TRBJ1-5 and V is TRBV6-1; D not certain. Trimming stripped 4 bases from V and 0 bases from J, with 7 bases between. CDR3 length equals 14 residues. Per germline, CDR1 MNHNS and CDR2 SASEGT. The DNA for the CDR3 is TGTGCCAGCAGTGGACGGATTAGCAATCAGCCCCAGCATTTT. This sequence encodes CASSGRISNQPQHF.

This clone was recorded only once. One end of the junction does not line up with germline, which may come from a read error. The rearrangement links TRBV5-8 to TRBJ1-1; a weak D match, TRBD1 (5 bases). The CDR3 is 14 residues long. Germline CDR1 reads SGHTS; CDR2 reads YDEGEE. CDR3 residues: CASSPGQPNTVAFF. The CDR3 DNA reads as TGTGCCAGCAGCCCGGGGCAGCCGAACACTGTAGCTTTCTTT.

This clone appeared many times. The chain is built from TRBV6-1 and TRBJ2-7, with TRBD1 matching 10 bases. Germline V gene sequence: CDR1 MNHNS, CDR2 SASEGT. The V gene end was trimmed by 1 base and the J gene end by 0 bases; junction bases not matched to a gene: 0. This CDR3 spans 15 amino acids. The CDR3 sequence: CASSEGTGGSYEQYV. CDR3 nucleotides: TGTGCCAGCAGTGAAGGGACAGGGGGCTCCTACGAGCAGTACGTC.

This clone occurred many times. V gene TRBV15 combines with J gene TRBJ2-5, with 9 positions matching TRBD2. Trimming removed 0 bases from V and 2 bases from J; junction bases left unmatched: 4. Germline lookup yields CDR1 LNHNV and CDR2 YYDKDF (reference sequence). The length of the CDR3 is 16 residues. The CDR3 is CATSRERTSVQETQYF. The CDR3 DNA sequence: TGTGCCACCAGCAGAGAACGGACTAGCGTGCAAGAGACCCAGTACTTC.

This clone came up many times. CDR3 sequence: CASCRGSSYEQYF. The CDR3, as DNA: TGTGCCAGTTGCAGGGGGAGCTCCTACGAGCAGTACTTC. The chain recombines TRBV28 with TRBJ2-7; 7 positions agree with TRBD1. V shed 9 bases and J 0 bases; nucleotides not matched to a gene: 5. The length of the CDR3 is 13 residues. Germline values: CDR1 MDHEN, CDR2 SYDVKM.

Many counts were recorded for this clone. V is TRBV11-2 and J is TRBJ1-2, with 9 nucleotides matching TRBD1. The J segment lost 3 bases and the V segment lost 4 bases, leaving 3 bases of the junction unmatched. Germline CDR1 and CDR2: SGHAT and FQNNGV. The CDR3 sequence is 14 residues long. In DNA form, the CDR3 reads TGTGCCAGCAGCTATGGACAGGGGTACTATGGCTACACCTTC. Its translation is CASSYGQGYYGYTF.

The table lists this clone with a few counts. The chain couples TRBV11-2 to TRBJ2-2; TRBD2 matches 9 bases. Germline V gene sequence: CDR1 SGHAT, CDR2 FQNNGV. The CDR3 spans 17 residues. The trim removed 3 bases at V and 3 bases at J, leaving 8 bases unmatched. In DNA, the CDR3 is TGTGCCAGCAGCTTTATTAGCGGGAGAGCGCACACCGGGGAGCTGTTTTTT. This encodes CASSFISGRAHTGELFF. Complete variable domain (other parts from reference TRBV11-2 and TRBJ2-2): EAGVAQSPRYKIIEKRQSVAFWCNPISGHATLYWYQQILGQGPKLLIQFQNNGVVDDSQLPKDRFSAERLKGVDSTLKIQPAKLEDSAVYLCASSFISGRAHTGELFFGEGSRLTVL.

The rearrangement links TRBV6-2 or TRBV6-3 to TRBJ2-1; D ambiguous. The CDR3 sequence is 21 residues long. Germline-derived CDR1 and CDR2 are MNHEY and SVGEGT. The V and J ends lost 0 bases and 0 bases respectively, with 24 bases between them. CDR3 sequence (DNA): TGTGCCAGCAGTTACTCGAGGTGGTCGGTAGGTAGTCTCGACTCCTACAATGAGCAGTTCTTC. As protein: CASSYSRWSVGSLDSYNEQFF.

Regarding this clone: A much larger clone is a single base away; this may be a read error. The V call is TRBV5-6, the J call TRBJ1-1; the D gene is possibly TRBD1 (5 bases). This CDR3 has 15 amino acids. Germline V CDR1 and CDR2: SGHDT, YYEEEE. V lost 4 bases and J 5 bases, leaving 18 bases between the germline ends. For the CDR3, the DNA is TGTGCCAGCAGCCACGACAGTGGAGTGGCAACTGAAGCTTTCTTT. It is translated as CASSHDSGVATEAFF.

This clone was recorded once. The rearrangement uses TRBV20-1 and TRBJ1-5, with TRBD1 as a possible D gene (5 bases). The CDR3 has 16 residues. V was cut by 1 base and J by 11 bases, with 24 bases left in between. The germline gives CDR1 DFQATT, CDR2 SNEGSKA (reference sequence). The CDR3 DNA sequence: TGCAGTGCTAGAGGGGGGAGGGTGAACTCTGTAGGTGCCCAGCATTTT. Its protein is CSARGGRVNSVGAQHF.

This clone was observed many times. The chain uses TRBV5-6 and TRBJ1-1; D may be TRBD1 (5 bases). The CDR3 runs 15 residues. The V end lost 3 bases, the J end lost 6 bases, and 18 bases lay between the germline ends. Germline-derived CDR1 and CDR2 are SGHDT and YYEEEE. CDR3 DNA: TGTGCCAGCAGCTGGGGGTTCCCGAGCCCCTCTGAAGCTTTCTTT. Its protein product is CASSWGFPSPSEAFF.

This clone was counted many times. The J gene is TRBJ2-5, the V gene TRBV7-2; 10 nucleotides align to TRBD1. V lost 3 bases, J lost 5 bases, and 6 bases stayed unmatched. CDR1 is SGHTA, CDR2 FQGNSA, per germline. The CDR3 extends over 15 amino acids. The CDR3 loop reads CASSFGTGVLETQYF. The CDR3 DNA reads TGTGCCAGCAGCTTTGGGACAGGGGTTTTGGAGACCCAGTACTTC.

This clone was counted ten times or more. The chain is built from TRBV6-1 and TRBJ1-5; 10 nucleotides align to TRBD1. CDR1 and CDR2 (germline): MNHNS, SASEGT. CDR3 length: 14 residues. V was clipped by 8 bases and J by 6 bases; unmatched bases: 7. The CDR3: CASWEGQGGQPQHF. CDR3 coding DNA: TGTGCCAGCTGGGAAGGACAGGGGGGTCAGCCCCAGCATTTT.

This clone appeared a few times. The chain has TRBV6-4 and TRBJ2-7, with D unclear. This CDR3 has 11 residues. CDR1 is MRHNA and CDR2 is SNTAGT in the germline V gene. V was cut by 6 bases and J by 5 bases, with 8 bases left in between. Here the CDR3 DNA reads TGTGCCAGCAGGATCGACCACGAGCAGTACTTC. This sequence encodes CASRIDHEQYF.

Worth noting for this clone: Germline and junction disagree at one end, which may indicate a read error. This chain connects TRBV27 to TRBJ2-3; 13 nucleotides agree with TRBD2. Germline lookup yields CDR1 MNHEY and CDR2 SMNVEV (reference sequence). This CDR3 has 19 residues. CDR3 bases: TGTGCCAGCAGTCCCACTACTAGCGGGAGGGGATCTAGCACAGGTACGCAGTATTTT. This translates into CASSPTTSGRGSSTGTQYF.

Concerning this clone itself: Being one base from a much bigger clone, this may be a read error. CDR3 in amino acids: CASIFDQGPAGELFF. CDR3 sequence (DNA): TGTGCCAGCATCTTTGATCAGGGGCCAGCTGGGGAGCTGTTTTTT. The chain carries TRBV7-6 and TRBJ2-2, with D possibly being TRBD1 (6 bases). The CDR3 has 15 residues. V dropped 7 bases and J dropped 8 bases, with 20 bases sitting between them. Germline CDR1 reads SGHVS; CDR2 reads FNYEAQ.